This entry describes one T cell receptor beta chain. V lost 6 bases, J lost 5 bases, and 17 bases lay in between. Germline V gives CDR1 MNHEY, CDR2 SVGAGI. The CDR3 totals 15 residues. The data were obtained in a study of T cell changes during pregnancy in multiple sclerosis. Profiling relied on immunoSEQ multiplex PCR, and the TCRdb table lists in-frame clones only, not all of them. The sample holds about 68,000 clones; more than 80% are singletons and the top ten take 0.7% to 0.95%. This TCR was recovered from a female donor with multiple sclerosis, enrolled in a pregnancy study. This specimen consisted of peripheral blood, obtained in the second trimester of pregnancy. The rearrangement joins TRBV6-5 to TRBJ2-1, with D maybe TRBD2 (6 bases). The CDR3 sequence: CASSENGGSHNEQFF. The CDR3 DNA reads as TGTGCCAGCAGCGAAAACGGGGGTAGCCACAATGAGCAGTTCTTC.